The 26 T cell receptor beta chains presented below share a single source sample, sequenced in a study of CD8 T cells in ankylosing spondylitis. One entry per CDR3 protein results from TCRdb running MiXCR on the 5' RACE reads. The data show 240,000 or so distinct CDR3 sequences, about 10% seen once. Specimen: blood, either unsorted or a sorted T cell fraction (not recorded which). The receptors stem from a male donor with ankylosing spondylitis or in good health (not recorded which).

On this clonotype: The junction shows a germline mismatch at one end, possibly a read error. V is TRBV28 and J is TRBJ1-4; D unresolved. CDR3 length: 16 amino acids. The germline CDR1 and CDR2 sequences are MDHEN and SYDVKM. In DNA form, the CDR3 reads TGCGCCAGCAGTCCACATAGTATGGTCGAGAATGGAAAACTGTTTTTT. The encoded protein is CASSPHSMVENGKLFF.

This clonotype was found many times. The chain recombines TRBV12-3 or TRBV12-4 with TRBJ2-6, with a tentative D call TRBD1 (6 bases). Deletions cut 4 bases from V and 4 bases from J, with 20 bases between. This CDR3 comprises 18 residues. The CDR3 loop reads CASSSRTVGSGGANVLTF. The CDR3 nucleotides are TGTGCCAGCAGTTCGAGGACAGTGGGTTCGGGGGGGGCCAACGTCCTGACTTTC.

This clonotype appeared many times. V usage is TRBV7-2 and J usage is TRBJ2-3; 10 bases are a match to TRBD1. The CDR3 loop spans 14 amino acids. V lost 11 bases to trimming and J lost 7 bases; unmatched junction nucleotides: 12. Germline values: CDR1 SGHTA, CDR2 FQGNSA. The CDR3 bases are TGTGCCGGAGCGAAAGGGACAGGGGTGAATACGCAGTATTTT. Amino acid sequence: CAGAKGTGVNTQYF.

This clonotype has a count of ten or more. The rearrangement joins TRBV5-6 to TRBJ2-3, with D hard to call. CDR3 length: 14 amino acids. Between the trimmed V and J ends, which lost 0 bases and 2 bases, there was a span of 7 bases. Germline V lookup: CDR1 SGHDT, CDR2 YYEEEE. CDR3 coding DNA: TGTGCCAGCAGCTTGGGGACCCCCACAGATACGCAGTATTTT. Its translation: CASSLGTPTDTQYF.

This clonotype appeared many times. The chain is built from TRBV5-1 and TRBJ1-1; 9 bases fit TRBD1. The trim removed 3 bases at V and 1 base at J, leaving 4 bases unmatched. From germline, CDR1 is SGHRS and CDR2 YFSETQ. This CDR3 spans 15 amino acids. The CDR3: CASSWGTGTNTEAFF. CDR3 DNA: TGCGCCAGCAGCTGGGGGACAGGGACGAACACTGAAGCTTTCTTT.

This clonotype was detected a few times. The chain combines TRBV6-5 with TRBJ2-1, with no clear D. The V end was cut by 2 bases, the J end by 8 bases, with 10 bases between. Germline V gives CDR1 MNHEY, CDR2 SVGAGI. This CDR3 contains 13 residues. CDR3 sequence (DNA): TGTGCCAGCAGTTACGTTCCCCGCGATGAGCAGTTCTTC. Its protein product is CASSYVPRDEQFF.

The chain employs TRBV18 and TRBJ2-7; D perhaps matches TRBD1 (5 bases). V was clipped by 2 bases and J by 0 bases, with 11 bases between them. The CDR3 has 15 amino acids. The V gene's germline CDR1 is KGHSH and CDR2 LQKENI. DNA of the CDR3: TGTGCCAGCTCACCATTTGCTGACAGCTCCTACGAGCAGTACTTC. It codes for CASSPFADSSYEQYF.

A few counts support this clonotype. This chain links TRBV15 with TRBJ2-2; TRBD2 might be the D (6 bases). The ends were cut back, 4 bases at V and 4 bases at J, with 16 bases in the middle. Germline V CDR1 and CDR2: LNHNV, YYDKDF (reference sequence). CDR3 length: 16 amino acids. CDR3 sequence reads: CATSKTRERVTGELFF. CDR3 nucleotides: TGTGCCACCAGCAAAACCCGGGAGCGGGTCACCGGGGAGCTGTTTTTT. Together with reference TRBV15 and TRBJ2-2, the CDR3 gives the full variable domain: DAMVIQNPRYQVTQFGKPVTLSCSQTLNHNVMYWYQQKSSQAPKLLFHYYDKDFNNEADTPDNFQSRRPNTSFCFLDIRSPGLGDTAMYLCATSKTRERVTGELFFGEGSRLTVL.

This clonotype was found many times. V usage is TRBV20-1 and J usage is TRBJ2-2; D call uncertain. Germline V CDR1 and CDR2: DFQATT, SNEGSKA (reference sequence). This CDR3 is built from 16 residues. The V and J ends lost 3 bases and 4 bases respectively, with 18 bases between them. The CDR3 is CSARLVTNLGTGELFF. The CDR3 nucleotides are TGCAGTGCTAGGCTAGTTACAAATCTGGGCACCGGGGAGCTGTTTTTT.

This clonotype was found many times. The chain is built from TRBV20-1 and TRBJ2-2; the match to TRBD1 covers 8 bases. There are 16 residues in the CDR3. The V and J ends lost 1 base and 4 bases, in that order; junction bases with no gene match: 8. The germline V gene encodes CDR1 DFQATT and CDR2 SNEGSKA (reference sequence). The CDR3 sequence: CSARGTGRRGTGELFF. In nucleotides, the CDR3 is TGCAGTGCTAGAGGGACAGGGAGACGGGGCACCGGGGAGCTGTTTTTT.

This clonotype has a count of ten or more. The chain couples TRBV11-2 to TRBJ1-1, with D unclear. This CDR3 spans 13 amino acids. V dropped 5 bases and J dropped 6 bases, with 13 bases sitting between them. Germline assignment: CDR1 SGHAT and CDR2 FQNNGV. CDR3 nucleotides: TGTGCCAGCAGCCTTGGGTACGGGGCTGAAGCTTTCTTT. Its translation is CASSLGYGAEAFF.

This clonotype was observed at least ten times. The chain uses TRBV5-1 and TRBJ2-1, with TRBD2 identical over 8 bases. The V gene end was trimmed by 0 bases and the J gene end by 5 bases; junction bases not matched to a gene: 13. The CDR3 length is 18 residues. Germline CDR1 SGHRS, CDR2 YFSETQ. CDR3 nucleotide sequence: TGCGCCAGCAGCTTGGCTAAGTTAGCGGGAATAACACACAATGAGCAGTTCTTC. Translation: CASSLAKLAGITHNEQFF.

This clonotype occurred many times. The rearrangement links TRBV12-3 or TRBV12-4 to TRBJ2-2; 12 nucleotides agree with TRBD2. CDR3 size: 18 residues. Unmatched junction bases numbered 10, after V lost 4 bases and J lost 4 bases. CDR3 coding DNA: TGTGCCAGCAGTTCCGGGACTAGCGGGCGAGGAGTCACCGGGGAGCTGTTTTTT. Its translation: CASSSGTSGRGVTGELFF.

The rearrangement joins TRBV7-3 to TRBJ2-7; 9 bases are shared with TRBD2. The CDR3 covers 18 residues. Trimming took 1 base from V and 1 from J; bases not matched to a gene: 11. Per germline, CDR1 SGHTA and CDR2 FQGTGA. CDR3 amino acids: CASSLNAASGRISYEQYF. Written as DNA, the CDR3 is TGTGCCAGCAGCTTAAACGCGGCGAGCGGGAGGATATCCTACGAGCAGTACTTC.

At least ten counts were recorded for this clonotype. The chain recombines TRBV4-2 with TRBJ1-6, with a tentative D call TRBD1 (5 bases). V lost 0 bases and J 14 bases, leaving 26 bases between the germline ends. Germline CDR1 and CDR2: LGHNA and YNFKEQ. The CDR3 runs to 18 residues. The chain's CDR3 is CASSQDQGGRAPGGSLHF. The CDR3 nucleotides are TGTGCCAGCAGCCAAGATCAGGGAGGTAGGGCGCCCGGTGGGTCCCTCCACTTT.

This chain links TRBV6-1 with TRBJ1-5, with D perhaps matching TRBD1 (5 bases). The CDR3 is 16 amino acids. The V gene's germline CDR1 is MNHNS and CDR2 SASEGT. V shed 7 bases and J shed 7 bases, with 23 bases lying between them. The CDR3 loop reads CASNPLREGRFQPQHF. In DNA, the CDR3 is TGTGCCAGCAATCCGCTACGGGAGGGGAGGTTCCAGCCCCAGCATTTT.

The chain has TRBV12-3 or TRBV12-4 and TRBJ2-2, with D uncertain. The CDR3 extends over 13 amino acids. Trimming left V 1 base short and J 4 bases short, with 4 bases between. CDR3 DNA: TGTGCCAGCAGTTTAGGTAGCACCGGGGAGCTGTTTTTT. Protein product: CASSLGSTGELFF.

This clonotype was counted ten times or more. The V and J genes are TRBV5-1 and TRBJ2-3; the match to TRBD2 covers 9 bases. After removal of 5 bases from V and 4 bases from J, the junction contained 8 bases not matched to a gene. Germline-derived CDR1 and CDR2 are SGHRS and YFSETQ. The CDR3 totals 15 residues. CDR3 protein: CASRRGLAVADTQYF. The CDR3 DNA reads TGCGCCAGCAGACGGGGACTAGCAGTCGCAGATACGCAGTATTTT.

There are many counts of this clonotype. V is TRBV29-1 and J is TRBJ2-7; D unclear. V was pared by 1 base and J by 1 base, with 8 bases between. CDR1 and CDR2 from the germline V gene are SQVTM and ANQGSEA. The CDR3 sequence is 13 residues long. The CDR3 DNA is TGCAGCGTTGAAGGGGTAGAGTCCTACGAGCAGTACTTC. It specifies CSVEGVESYEQYF.

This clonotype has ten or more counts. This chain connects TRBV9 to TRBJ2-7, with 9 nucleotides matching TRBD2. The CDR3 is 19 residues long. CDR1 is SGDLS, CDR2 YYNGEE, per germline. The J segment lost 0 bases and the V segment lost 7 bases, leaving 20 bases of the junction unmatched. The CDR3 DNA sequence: TGTGCCAGCGCGAGAGACCCGAGCCCTTTAGCGGGAGCCTCCTACGAGCAGTACTTC. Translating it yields CASARDPSPLAGASYEQYF.

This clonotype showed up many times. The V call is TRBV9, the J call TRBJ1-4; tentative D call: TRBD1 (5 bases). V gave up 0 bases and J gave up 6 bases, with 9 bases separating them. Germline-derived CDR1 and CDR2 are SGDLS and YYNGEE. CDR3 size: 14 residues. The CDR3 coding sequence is TGTGCCAGCAGCGTAGTAGGGGACGATGAAAAACTGTTTTTT. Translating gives CASSVVGDDEKLFF. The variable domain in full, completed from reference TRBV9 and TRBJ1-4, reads DSGVTQTPKHLITATGQRVTLRCSPRSGDLSVYWYQQSLDQGLQFLIQYYNGEERAKGNILERFSAQQFPDLHSELNLSSLELGDSALYFCASSVVGDDEKLFFGSGTQLSVL.

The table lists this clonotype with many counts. The CDR3 spells CASSKRESSNEQFF. In nucleotides, the CDR3 is TGTGCCAGCAGCAAGCGGGAGTCTTCCAATGAGCAGTTCTTC. The rearrangement links TRBV12-3 or TRBV12-4 to TRBJ2-1; 8 bases line up with TRBD2. The CDR3 is made up of 14 amino acids. The J segment lost 6 bases and the V segment lost 6 bases, leaving 7 bases of the junction unmatched.

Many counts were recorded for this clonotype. The CDR3 loop is CSVAVNGAYEQYF. CDR3 DNA: TGCAGCGTTGCCGTCAACGGCGCCTACGAGCAGTACTTC. The chain employs TRBV29-1 and TRBJ2-7, with D hard to call. The length of the CDR3 is 13 residues. V dropped 4 bases and J dropped 2 bases, with 12 bases sitting between them. Germline CDR1 SQVTM, CDR2 ANQGSEA.

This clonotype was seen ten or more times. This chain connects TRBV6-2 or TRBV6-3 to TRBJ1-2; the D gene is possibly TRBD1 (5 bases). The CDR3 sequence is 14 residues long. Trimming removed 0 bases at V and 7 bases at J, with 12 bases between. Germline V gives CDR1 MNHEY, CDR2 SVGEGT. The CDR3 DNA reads TGTGCCAGCAGTTACTCCAGGGTCCGCGGTGGCTACACCTTC. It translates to CASSYSRVRGGYTF.

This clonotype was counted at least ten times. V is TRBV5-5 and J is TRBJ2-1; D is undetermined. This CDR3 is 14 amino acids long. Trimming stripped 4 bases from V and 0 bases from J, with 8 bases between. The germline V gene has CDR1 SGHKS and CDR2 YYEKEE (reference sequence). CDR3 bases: TGTGCCAGCAGCCGCTGGAGCTCCTACAATGAGCAGTTCTTC. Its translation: CASSRWSSYNEQFF.

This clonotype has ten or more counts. The CDR3 nucleotides are TGTGCCAGCAGTTACGGGCACATCTACGAGCAGTACTTC. It specifies CASSYGHIYEQYF. This rearrangement joins TRBV6-5 to TRBJ2-7; D is unresolved. CDR1 is MNHEY, CDR2 SVGAGI, per germline. With 2 bases removed from V and 3 bases from J, the gap between germline ends came to 8 bases. The CDR3 is 13 residues long.